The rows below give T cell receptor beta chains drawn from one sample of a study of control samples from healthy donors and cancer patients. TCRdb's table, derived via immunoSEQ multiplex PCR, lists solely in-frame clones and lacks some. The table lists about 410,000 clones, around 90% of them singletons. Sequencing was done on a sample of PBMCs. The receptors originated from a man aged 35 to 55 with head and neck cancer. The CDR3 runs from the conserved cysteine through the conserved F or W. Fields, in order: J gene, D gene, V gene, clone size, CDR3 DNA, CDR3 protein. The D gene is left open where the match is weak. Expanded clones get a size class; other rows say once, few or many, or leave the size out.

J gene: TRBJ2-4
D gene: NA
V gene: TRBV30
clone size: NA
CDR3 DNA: TGTGCCTGGGGCAGCGACTCGACCTTAGACATTCAGTACTTC
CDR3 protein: CAWGSDSTLDIQYF

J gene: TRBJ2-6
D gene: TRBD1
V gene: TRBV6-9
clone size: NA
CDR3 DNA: TGTGCCAGCAGTCTTACCCACTTGGAACAGGGGTCTGGGGCCAACGTCCTGACTTTC
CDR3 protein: CASSLTHLEQGSGANVLTF

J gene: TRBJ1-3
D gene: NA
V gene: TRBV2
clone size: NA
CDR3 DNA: TGTGCCAGCAGTGACCCCGTTTTCGGAAACACCATATATTTT
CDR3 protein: CASSDPVFGNTIYF

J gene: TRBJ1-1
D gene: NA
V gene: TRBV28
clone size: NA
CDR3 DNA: TGTGCCAGCAGCCTGGGGGGGAGCATGAACACTGAAGCTTTCTTT
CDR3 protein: CASSLGGSMNTEAFF

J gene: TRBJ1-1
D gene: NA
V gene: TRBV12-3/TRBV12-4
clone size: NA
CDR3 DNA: TGTGCCAGCAGCCAGACAGGAGCTGAAGCTTTCTTT
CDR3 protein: CASSQTGAEAFF

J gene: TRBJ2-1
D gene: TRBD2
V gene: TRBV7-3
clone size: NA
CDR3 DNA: TGTGCCAGCAGCTACGGGACTAGCAATGAGCAGTTCTTC
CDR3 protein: CASSYGTSNEQFF

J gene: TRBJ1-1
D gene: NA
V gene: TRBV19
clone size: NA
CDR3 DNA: TGTGCCAGTAGTCTCCCAGTTTGGTACACTGAAGCTTTCTTT
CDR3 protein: CASSLPVWYTEAFF

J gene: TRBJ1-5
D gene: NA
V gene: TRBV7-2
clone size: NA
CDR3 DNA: TGTGCCAGCAGCCTCCAGCGTGGGGTCGGTCAGCCCCAGCATTTT
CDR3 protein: CASSLQRGVGQPQHF

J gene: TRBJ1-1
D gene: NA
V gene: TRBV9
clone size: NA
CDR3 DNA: TGTGCCAGCAGCGCTGGACAGAACACTGAAGCTTTCTTT
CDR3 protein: CASSAGQNTEAFF

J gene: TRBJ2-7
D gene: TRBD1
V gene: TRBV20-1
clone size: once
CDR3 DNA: TGCAGTGCTAGTTTGGGACAGGGACTCAACGAGCAGTACTTC
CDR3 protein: CSASLGQGLNEQYF

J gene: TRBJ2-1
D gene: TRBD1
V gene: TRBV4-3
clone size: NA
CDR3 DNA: TGCGCCAGCAGCCTGCAGGGGACAGGGTACAATGAGCAGTTCTTC
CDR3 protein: CASSLQGTGYNEQFF

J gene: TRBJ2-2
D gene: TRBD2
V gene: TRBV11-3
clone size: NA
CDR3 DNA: TGTGCCAGCAGCCTTTCGCAAGGCCTTAGCGGGTACACCGGGGAGCTGTTTTTT
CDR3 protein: CASSLSQGLSGYTGELFF

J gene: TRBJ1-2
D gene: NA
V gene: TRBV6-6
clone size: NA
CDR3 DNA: TGTGCCAGCAGTCAAGCGTTCAGGGCTATGGATGGCTACACCTTC
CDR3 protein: CASSQAFRAMDGYTF

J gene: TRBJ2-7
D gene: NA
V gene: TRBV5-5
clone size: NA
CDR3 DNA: TGTGCCAGCAGCTTCGGGCAGGCGGAGCAGTACTTC
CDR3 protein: CASSFGQAEQYF

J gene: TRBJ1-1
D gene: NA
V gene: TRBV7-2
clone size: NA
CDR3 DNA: TGTGCCAGCAGCTCCATGACAGGGAACACTGAAGCTTTCTTT
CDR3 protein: CASSSMTGNTEAFF

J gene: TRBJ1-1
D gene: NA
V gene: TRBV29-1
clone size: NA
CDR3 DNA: TGCAGCGTTGATAAGGGGAGCACTGAAGCTTTCTTT
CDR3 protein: CSVDKGSTEAFF

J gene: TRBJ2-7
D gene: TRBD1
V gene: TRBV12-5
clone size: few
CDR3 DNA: TGTGCTAGTCGCTCCCGGGACAGGGAAACCTACGAGCAGTACTTC
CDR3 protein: CASRSRDRETYEQYF

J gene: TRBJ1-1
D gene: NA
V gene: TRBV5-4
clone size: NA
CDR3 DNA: TGTGCCAGCAGCTCTGACAGCGCCAACACTGAAGCTTTCTTT
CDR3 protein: CASSSDSANTEAFF

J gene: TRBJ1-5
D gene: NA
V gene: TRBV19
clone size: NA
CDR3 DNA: TGTGCCAGTAGTATCCGGGACCGCGGCTTGGGCCAGCATTTT
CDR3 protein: CASSIRDRGLGQHF

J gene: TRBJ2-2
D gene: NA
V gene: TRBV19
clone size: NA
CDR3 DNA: TGTGCCAGTAGTATAGGAAGGGGGGGCGCGAACACCGGGGAGCTGTTTTTT
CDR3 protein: CASSIGRGGANTGELFF

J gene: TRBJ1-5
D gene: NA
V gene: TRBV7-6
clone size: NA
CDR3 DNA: TGTGCCAGCAGCTTAGGGCAGGGCTATCAGCCCCAGCATTTT
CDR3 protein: CASSLGQGYQPQHF

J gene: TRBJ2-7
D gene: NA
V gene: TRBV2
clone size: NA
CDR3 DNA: TGTGCCAGCAGTGAGACACACAAAGACCCCTACGAGCAGTACTTC
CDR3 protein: CASSETHKDPYEQYF

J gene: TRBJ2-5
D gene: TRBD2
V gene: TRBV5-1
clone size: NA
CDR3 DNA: TGCGCCAGCAGTCGTACTAGCGGGGGGGAAGAGACCCAGTACTTC
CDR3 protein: CASSRTSGGEETQYF

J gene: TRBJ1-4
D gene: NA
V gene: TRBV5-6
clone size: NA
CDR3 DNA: TGTGCCAGCAGCTTAAGGGCAGTAACTAATGAAAAACTGTTTTTT
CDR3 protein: CASSLRAVTNEKLFF

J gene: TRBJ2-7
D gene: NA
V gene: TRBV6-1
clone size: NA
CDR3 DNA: TGTGCCAGCAGTGACAGACGTGGGGCCTACGAGCAGTACTTC
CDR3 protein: CASSDRRGAYEQYF

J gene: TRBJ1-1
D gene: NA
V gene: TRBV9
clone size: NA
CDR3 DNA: TGTGCCAGCGGGATGGGACAGAACACTGAAGCTTTCTTT
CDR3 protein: CASGMGQNTEAFF

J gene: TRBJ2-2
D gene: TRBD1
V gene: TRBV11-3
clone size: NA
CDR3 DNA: TGTGCCAGCAGTAGAGGAGGACAGGGGTACGCCGGGGAGCTGTTTTTT
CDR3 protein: CASSRGGQGYAGELFF

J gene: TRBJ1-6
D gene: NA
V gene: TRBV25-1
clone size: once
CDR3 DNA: TGTGCCATCCGGAATTCACCCCTCCACTTT
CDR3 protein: CAIRNSPLHF

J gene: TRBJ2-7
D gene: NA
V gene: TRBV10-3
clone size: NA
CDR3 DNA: TGTGCCATCGGAACGGGTTACTCCTACGAGCAGTACTTC
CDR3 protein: CAIGTGYSYEQYF

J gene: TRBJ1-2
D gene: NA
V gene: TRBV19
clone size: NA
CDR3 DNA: TGTGCCAGTAGTACCGCCGAACCCGACAACTATGGCTACACCTTC
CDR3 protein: CASSTAEPDNYGYTF

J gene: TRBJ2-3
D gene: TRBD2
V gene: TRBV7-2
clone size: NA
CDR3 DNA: TGTGCCAGCAGCTACGGGACTAGCGGTGATACGCAGTATTTT
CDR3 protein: CASSYGTSGDTQYF

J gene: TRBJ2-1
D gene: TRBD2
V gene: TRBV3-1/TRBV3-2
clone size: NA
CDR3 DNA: TGTGCCAGCAGCTCCGGGACTAGCGACAATGAGCAGTTCTTC
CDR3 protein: CASSSGTSDNEQFF

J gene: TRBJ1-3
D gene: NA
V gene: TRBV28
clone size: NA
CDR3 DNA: TGTGCCAGCAAGTACATCTCTGGAAACACCATATATTTT
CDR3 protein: CASKYISGNTIYF

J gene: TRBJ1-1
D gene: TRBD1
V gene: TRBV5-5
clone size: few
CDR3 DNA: TGTGCCAGCAGCTGGGGGACAGGGAGTTTCGGCACTGAAGCTTTCTTT
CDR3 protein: CASSWGTGSFGTEAFF

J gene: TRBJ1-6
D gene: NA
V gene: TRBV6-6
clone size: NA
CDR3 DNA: TGTGCCAGCTCGCCAGCCGGGGGAGGAAATTCACCCCTCCACTTT
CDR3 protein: CASSPAGGGNSPLHF

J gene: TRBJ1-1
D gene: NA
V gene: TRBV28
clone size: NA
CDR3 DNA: TGTGCCAGCAGTTTATTGGAGGGTACTGAAGCTTTCTTT
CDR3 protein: CASSLLEGTEAFF

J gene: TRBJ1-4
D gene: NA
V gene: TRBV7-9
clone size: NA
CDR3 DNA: TGTGCCAGCAGCTTAACCCAAGGGGCAGGAGAAAAACTGTTTTTT
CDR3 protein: CASSLTQGAGEKLFF

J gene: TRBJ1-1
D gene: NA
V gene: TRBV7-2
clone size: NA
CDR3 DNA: TGTGCCAGCAGCGTGGGACAGAACACTGAAGCTTTCTTT
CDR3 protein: CASSVGQNTEAFF

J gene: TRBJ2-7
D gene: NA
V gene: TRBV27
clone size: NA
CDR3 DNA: TGTGCCAGCAGTTCGAGATACGAGCAGTACTTC
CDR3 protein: CASSSRYEQYF

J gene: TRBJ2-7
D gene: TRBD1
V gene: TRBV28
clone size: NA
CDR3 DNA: TGTGCCAGCAGGAAACAGGGGGTCGGTATCTACGAGCAGTACTTC
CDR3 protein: CASRKQGVGIYEQYF

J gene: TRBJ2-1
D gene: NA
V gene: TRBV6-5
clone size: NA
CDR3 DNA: TGTGCCAGCAGTCGGGACCCGGGCAATGAGCAGTTCTTC
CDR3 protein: CASSRDPGNEQFF

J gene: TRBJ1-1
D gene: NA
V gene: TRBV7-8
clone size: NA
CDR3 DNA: TGTGCCAGCAGCTTAGGGGGTATGAACACTGAAGCTTTCTTT
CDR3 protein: CASSLGGMNTEAFF

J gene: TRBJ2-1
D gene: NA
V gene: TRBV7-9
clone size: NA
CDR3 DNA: TGTGCCAGCAGCCTCCCCAGGGATGAGCAGTTCTTC
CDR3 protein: CASSLPRDEQFF

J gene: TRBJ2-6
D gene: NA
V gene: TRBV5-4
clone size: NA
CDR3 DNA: TGTGCCAGCAGCTTTTGGGCAGGGGAAGACTACTCTGGGGCCAACGTCCTGACTTTC
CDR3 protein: CASSFWAGEDYSGANVLTF

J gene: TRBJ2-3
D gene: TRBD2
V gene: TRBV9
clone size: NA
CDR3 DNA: TGTGCCAGCAGCGTAGCCGGGGGGGCTGGAGATACGCAGTATTTT
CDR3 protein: CASSVAGGAGDTQYF

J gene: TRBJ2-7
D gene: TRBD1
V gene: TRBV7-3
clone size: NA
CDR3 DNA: TGTGCCAGCAGCCCGACAGGGAACTACGAGCAGTACTTC
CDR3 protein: CASSPTGNYEQYF

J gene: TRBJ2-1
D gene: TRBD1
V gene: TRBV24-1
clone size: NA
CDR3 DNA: TGTGCCTCTGCAGGGGGATCTCTAAATGAGCAGTTCTTC
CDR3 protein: CASAGGSLNEQFF

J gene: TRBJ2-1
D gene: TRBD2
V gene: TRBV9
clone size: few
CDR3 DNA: TGTGCCAGCAGCGATTTGGCGGGAGGGGCGGATGAGCAGTTCTTC
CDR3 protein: CASSDLAGGADEQFF

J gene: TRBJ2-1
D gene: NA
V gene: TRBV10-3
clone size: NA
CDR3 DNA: TGTGCCACTCAGGGCAATGAGCAGTTCTTC
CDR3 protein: CATQGNEQFF

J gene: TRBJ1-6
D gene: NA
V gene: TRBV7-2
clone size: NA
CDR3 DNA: TGTGCCAGCAGCAACCGGGACCCACTTTCACCCCTCCACTTT
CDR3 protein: CASSNRDPLSPLHF

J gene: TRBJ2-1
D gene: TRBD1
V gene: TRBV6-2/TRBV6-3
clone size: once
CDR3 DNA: TGTGCCAGCAGCAGGACAGGGGATACTTACAATGAGCAGTTCTTC
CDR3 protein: CASSRTGDTYNEQFF

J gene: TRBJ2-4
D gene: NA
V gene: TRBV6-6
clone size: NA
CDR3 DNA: TGTGCCAGCAGTCTGGAAAACATTCAGTACTTC
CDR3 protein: CASSLENIQYF

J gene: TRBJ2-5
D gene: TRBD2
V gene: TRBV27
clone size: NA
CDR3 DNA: TGTGCCAGCAGTTCGGGACTAGCGGGACCAGAGACCCAGTACTTC
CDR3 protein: CASSSGLAGPETQYF

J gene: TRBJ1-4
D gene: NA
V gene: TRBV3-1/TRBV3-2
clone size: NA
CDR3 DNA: TGTGCCAGCAGACCGACCCGAAACAGGGCGGATGAAAAACTGTTTTTT
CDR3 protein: CASRPTRNRADEKLFF

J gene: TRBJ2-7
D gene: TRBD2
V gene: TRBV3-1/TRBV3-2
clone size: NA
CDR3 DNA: TGTGCCAGCAGCCATTTCGGACTAGCGGGAGGAATTCAGCAGTACTTC
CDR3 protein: CASSHFGLAGGIQQYF

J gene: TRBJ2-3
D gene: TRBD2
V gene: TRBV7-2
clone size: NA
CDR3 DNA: TGTGCCAGCAGCTTTGCGGGGGGGGATACGCAGTATTTT
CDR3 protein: CASSFAGGDTQYF

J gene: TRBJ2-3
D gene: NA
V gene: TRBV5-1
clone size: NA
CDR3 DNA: TGCGCCAGCAGCTTGGCCCCGGACAATGCAGATACGCAGTATTTT
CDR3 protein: CASSLAPDNADTQYF

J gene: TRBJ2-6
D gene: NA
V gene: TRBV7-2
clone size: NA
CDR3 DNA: TGTGCCAGCAGCTTAGTGATCAGAACTGGGGCCAACGTCCTGACTTTC
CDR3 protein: CASSLVIRTGANVLTF

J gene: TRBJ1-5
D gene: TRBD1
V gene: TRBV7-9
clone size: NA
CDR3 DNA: TGTGCCAGCAGTCGGACAGGGAATAGCAATCAGCCCCAGCATTTT
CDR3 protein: CASSRTGNSNQPQHF

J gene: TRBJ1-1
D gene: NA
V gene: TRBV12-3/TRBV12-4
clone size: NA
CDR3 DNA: TGTGCCAGCAGCCAGCAGGGCACTGAAGCTTTCTTT
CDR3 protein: CASSQQGTEAFF